This TCR beta chain was recovered during a study of shared clonotypes between healthy human individuals. Study-level information: With ages of 18 to 49, the donors were a couple of women and three men.

Profiled with immunoSEQ multiplex PCR; TCRdb holds only in-frame clones, not every one. The sample contains about 1,500,000 clones, roughly 95% of which appear only once. Every contributor of samples was a Caucasian grown-up residing in Nashville, Tennessee. V was shortened by 5 bases and J by 1 base, with 18 bases between the two germline ends. The length of the CDR3 is 17 residues. CDR1 and CDR2 (germline): SGHTA, FQGNSA. The TCR originated in a man aged 25 to 40 in good health. V is TRBV7-2 and J is TRBJ1-5, with D uncertain. The sequenced sample was naive CD4+ T cells sorted from blood. Subset defined: CD45RA+ positively selected. The CDR3 nucleotides are TGTGCCAGCAGCCTAATAGGAGGGCCCCTGAGCAATCAGCCCCAGCATTTT. Its protein is CASSLIGGPLSNQPQHF.